This entry is about one T cell receptor beta chain. Its antigen is unidentified. J was trimmed by 3 bases and V by 0 bases; bases with no gene match: 16. The CDR3 extends over 19 amino acids. The V gene's germline CDR1 is LNHNV and CDR2 YYDKDF (reference sequence). This specimen belongs to a study of vaccination and CD4 T cells after COVID-19. Study as a whole: Subjects got two shots of BNT162b2 or mRNA-1273 vaccine.

Treatment defined: roughly ten-day PBMC culture with coronavirus spike peptide pools or control peptides (ViraFEST assay). The Oncomine TCR Beta short-read assay generated sequence data from the DNA of cultured CD4+ T cells. Via MiXCR, TCRdb re-called the PCR reads, giving one row per CDR3 protein. The data contain fewer than 15,000 distinct CDR3 sequences, around 48% of them singletons. The chain uses TRBV15 and TRBJ2-7; the match to TRBD1 covers 8 bases. This clonotype originated in a human donor who had recovered from COVID-19. Sequencing input: CD4+ T cells from blood, cultured in vitro. Here the CDR3 reads CATSRDYPADRDRSYEQYF. Written as DNA, the CDR3 is TGTGCCACCAGCAGAGACTACCCCGCGGACAGGGACCGTAGCTACGAGCAGTACTTC.